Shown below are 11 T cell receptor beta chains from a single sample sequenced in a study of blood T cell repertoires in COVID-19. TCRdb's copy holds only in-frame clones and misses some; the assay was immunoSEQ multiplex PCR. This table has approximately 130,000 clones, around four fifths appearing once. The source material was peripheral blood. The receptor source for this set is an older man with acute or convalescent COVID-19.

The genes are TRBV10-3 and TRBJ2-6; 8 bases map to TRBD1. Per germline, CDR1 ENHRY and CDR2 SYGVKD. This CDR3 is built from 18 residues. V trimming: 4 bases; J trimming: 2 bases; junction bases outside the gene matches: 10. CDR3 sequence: CAISAGQGIYPGANVLTF. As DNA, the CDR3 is TGTGCCATCAGTGCAGGACAGGGCATCTACCCTGGGGCCAACGTCCTGACTTTC.

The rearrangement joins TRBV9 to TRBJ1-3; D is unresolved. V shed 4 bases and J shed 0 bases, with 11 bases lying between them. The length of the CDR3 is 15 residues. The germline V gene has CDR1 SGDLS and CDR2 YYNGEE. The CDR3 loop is CASSLGATSGNTIYF. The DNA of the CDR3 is TGTGCCAGCAGCTTGGGAGCCACCTCTGGAAACACCATATATTTT.

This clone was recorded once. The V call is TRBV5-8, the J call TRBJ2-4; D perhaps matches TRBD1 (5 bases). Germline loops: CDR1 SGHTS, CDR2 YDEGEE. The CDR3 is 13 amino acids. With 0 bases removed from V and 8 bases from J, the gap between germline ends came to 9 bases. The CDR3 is CASSLVGADIQYF. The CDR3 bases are TGTGCCAGCAGCTTGGTAGGGGCTGACATTCAGTACTTC.

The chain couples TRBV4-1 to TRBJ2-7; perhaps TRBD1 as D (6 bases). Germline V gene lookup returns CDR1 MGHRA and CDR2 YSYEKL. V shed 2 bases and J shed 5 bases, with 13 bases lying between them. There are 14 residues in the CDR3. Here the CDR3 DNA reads TGCGCCAGCAGCCAACCCGGACAGCTACACGAGCAGTACTTC. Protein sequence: CASSQPGQLHEQYF.

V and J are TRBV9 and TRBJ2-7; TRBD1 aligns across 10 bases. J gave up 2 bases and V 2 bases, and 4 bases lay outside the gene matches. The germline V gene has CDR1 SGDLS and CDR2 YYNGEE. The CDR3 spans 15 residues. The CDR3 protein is CASSVSGQGAYEQYF. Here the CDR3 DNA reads TGTGCCAGCAGCGTGAGCGGACAGGGGGCCTACGAGCAGTACTTC.

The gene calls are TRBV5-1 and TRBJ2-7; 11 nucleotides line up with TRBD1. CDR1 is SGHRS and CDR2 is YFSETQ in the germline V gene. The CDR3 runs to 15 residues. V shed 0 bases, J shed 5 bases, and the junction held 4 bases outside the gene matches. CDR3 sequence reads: CASSLVPGQGDEQYF. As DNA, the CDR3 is TGCGCCAGCAGCTTGGTCCCGGGACAGGGGGACGAGCAGTACTTC.

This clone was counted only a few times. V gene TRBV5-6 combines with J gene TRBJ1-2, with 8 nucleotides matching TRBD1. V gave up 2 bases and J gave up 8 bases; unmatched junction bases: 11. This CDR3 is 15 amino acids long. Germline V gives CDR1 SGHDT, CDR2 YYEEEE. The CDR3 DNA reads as TGTGCCAGCAGCTTTGCAGACAGGGGCGGGAGAGGCTACACCTTC. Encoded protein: CASSFADRGGRGYTF.

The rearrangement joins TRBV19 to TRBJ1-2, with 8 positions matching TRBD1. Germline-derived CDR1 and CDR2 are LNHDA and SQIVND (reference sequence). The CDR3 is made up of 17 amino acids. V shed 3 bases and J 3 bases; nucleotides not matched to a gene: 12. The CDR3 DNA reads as TGTGCCAGTAGTATTTTCCCTTACAGGGGGAAGGACTATGGCTACACCTTC. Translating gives CASSIFPYRGKDYGYTF. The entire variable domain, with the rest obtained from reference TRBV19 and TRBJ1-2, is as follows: DGGITQSPKYLFRKEGQNVTLSCEQNLNHDAMYWYRQDPGQGLRLIYYSQIVNDFQKGDIAEGYSVSREKKESFPLTVTSAQKNPTAFYLCASSIFPYRGKDYGYTFGSGTRLTVV.

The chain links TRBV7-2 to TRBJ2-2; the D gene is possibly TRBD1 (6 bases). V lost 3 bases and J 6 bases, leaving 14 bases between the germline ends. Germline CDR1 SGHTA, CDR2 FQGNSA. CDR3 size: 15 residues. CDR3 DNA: TGTGCCAGCAGCTTTTCACAGGGAAAATCCGGGGAGCTGTTTTTT. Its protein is CASSFSQGKSGELFF.

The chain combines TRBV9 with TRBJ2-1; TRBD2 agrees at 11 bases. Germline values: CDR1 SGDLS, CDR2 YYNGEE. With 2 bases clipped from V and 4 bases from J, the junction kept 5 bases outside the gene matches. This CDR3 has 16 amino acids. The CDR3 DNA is TGTGCCAGCAGCGTTGCTAGCGGGGGGTCTTACAATGAGCAGTTCTTC. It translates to CASSVASGGSYNEQFF.

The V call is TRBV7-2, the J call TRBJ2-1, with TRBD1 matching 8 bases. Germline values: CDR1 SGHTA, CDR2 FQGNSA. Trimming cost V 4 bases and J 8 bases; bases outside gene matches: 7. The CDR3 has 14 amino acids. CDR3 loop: CASSYQGAVHEQFF. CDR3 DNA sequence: TGTGCCAGCAGCTACCAGGGGGCGGTCCATGAGCAGTTCTTC.